Following are 26 T cell receptor beta chains from one sample sequenced in a study of blood T cells in healthy people across ages (dated by TCRdb to between 2015 and 2017). Library preparation was by 5' RACE. The sequencer listed for this sample is Illumina HiSeq 2500. The second PCR ran for roughly 7 to 12 cycles and used a J-beta primer mix along with a sample-barcoded 5' primer. TCRdb redid the processing of the public reads, applying fastp at Q25 and MiXCR, and retained in-frame beta chains. Each CDR3 protein gets just one entry, which takes the most common genes and DNA from the rows behind it. The sample table shows about 1.4 million distinct CDR3 sequences, and roughly 59% are seen once. The ten largest clones take up over 6.5% of the sample. Sample: blood. These receptors were collected from a man between 18 and 35 years old in good health.

V gene TRBV4-3 combines with J gene TRBJ2-1; 9 positions agree with TRBD2. With V trimmed by 0 bases and J by 0 bases, 12 bases remained unmatched. Germline V CDR1 and CDR2: LGHNA, YSLEER. CDR3 length: 20 residues. This chain's CDR3 is CASSQDMIAGDTYSYNEQFF. CDR3 sequence (DNA): TGCGCCAGCAGCCAAGATATGATAGCGGGGGACACCTACTCCTACAATGAGCAGTTCTTC.

This clonotype was observed a handful of times. The V and J genes are TRBV7-9 and TRBJ2-7; D gene ambiguous. V gave up 5 bases and J gave up 2 bases, with 13 bases separating them. Looked up from germline, CDR1 is SEHNR and CDR2 is FQNEAQ (reference sequence). CDR3 length: 14 residues. The CDR3 DNA reads as TGTGCCAGCAGCACCACATCCCACCCCTACGAGCAGTACTTC. It specifies CASSTTSHPYEQYF.

The chain links TRBV6-5 to TRBJ2-5; maybe TRBD2 (5 bases). Trimming cost V 3 bases and J 1 base, with 15 bases left between them. In germline, CDR1 is MNHEY, CDR2 SVGAGI. The CDR3 has 16 residues. CDR3 sequence: CASSYSWTSGQETQYF. The CDR3 nucleotides read TGTGCCAGCAGTTATTCTTGGACGAGCGGCCAAGAGACCCAGTACTTC.

Only a few counts were recorded for this clonotype. One end of the junction fails to match germline, which may point to a read error. The chain couples TRBV6-4 to TRBJ2-7; unclear D gene. The length of the CDR3 is 9 residues. The germline V gene encodes CDR1 MRHNA and CDR2 SNTAGT. CDR3 nucleotide sequence: TGTGCCAGCTCCCACGAGCAGTACTTC. Its translation is CASSHEQYF.

Written as DNA, the CDR3 is TGCAGTGCGGAACTAGCGGGACAAGAGACCCAGTACTTC. Protein: CSAELAGQETQYF. This chain uses TRBV20-1 with TRBJ2-5; TRBD2 matches at 10 bases. The CDR3 totals 13 residues. Germline CDR1 reads DFQATT; CDR2 reads SNEGSKA (reference sequence). The J segment lost 2 bases and the V segment lost 6 bases, leaving 3 bases of the junction unmatched.

The chain combines TRBV14 with TRBJ2-5; 8 bases line up with TRBD2. TRBJ2-7 matches the DNA end more closely, so the J call is doubtful. Germline CDR1 is SGHDN and CDR2 is FVKESK. The CDR3 runs 15 residues. CDR3 amino acids: CASRSQTSANYEQYF. In DNA form, the CDR3 reads TGTGCCAGCAGGTCACAGACTAGCGCCAACTACGAGCAGTACTTC.

The J gene is TRBJ2-1, the V gene TRBV5-1, with 9 positions matching TRBD2. V trimming: 0 bases; J trimming: 9 bases; junction bases outside the gene matches: 10. Per the germline V gene, CDR1 is SGHRS and CDR2 is YFSETQ. The CDR3 extends over 16 amino acids. The DNA of the CDR3 is TGCGCCAGCAGCTTGGATGGCGGGAGGGCCTCGGTTGAGCAGTTCTTC. As protein: CASSLDGGRASVEQFF.

The rearrangement joins TRBV28 to TRBJ2-5, with 10 bases lining up with TRBD2. V trimming: 3 bases; J trimming: 4 bases; junction bases outside the gene matches: 11. The germline gives CDR1 MDHEN, CDR2 SYDVKM. The CDR3 length is 17 residues. The CDR3 nucleotides are TGTGCCAGCAGTTTCCCTACTAGCGGGGATTCTGGAGAGACCCAGTACTTC. It yields the protein CASSFPTSGDSGETQYF.

The chain couples TRBV2 to TRBJ1-2, with 7 bases fitting TRBD1. V was pared by 7 bases and J by 5 bases, with 7 bases of the junction left unmatched. CDR3 length: 13 amino acids. Per the germline V gene, CDR1 is SNHLY and CDR2 is FYNNEI. The DNA for the CDR3 is TGTGCCAGCAAAAGGGACAGCACATATGGCTACACCTTC. Its protein product is CASKRDSTYGYTF.

This chain uses TRBV24-1 with TRBJ1-2; D unclear. The germline gives CDR1 KGHDR, CDR2 SFDVKD. The CDR3 has 13 residues. V was shortened by 4 bases and J by 3 bases, with 8 bases between the two germline ends. CDR3 bases: TGTGCCACCAGTGACGGGCCCTACTATGGCTACACCTTC. It encodes CATSDGPYYGYTF.

The chain joins TRBV29-1 to TRBJ2-7, with 9 positions matching TRBD2. Germline trimming cut 4 bases from V and 8 bases from J; bases unmatched to any gene: 9. CDR3 length: 13 amino acids. Germline V gives CDR1 SQVTM, CDR2 ANQGSEA. Here the CDR3 reads CSVGPSGLAKQYF. The CDR3, as DNA: TGCAGCGTTGGCCCCTCGGGACTAGCCAAGCAGTACTTC.

The rearrangement links TRBV2 to TRBJ2-5, with D perhaps matching TRBD1 (6 bases). The J call could be wrong; TRBJ2-7 is a better fit for the DNA end. Germline assignment: CDR1 SNHLY and CDR2 FYNNEI. The CDR3 covers 15 residues. CDR3 amino acids: CASSISRGSRYEQYF. Here the CDR3 DNA reads TGTGCCAGCAGTATTTCCAGGGGATCCCGCTACGAGCAGTACTTC.

This clonotype was picked up a small number of times. This chain joins TRBV2 and TRBJ2-1; D is uncertain. The CDR3 loop spans 13 amino acids. V shed 0 bases and J shed 10 bases, with 10 bases lying between them. CDR1 SNHLY and CDR2 FYNNEI come from the germline V gene. CDR3 nucleotides: TGTGCCAGCAGTGAAGCGCTTGTCCCAGAGCAGTTCTTC. This codes for CASSEALVPEQFF. The full variable domain, its missing parts supplied by reference TRBV2 and TRBJ2-1, is EPEVTQTPSHQVTQMGQEVILRCVPISNHLYFYWYRQILGQKVEFLVSFYNNEISEKSEIFDDQFSVERPDGSNFTLKIRSTKLEDSAMYFCASSEALVPEQFFGPGTRLTVL.

This clonotype has a handful of counts. This chain links TRBV6-6 with TRBJ2-5, with D unresolved. The CDR3 has 14 amino acids. Trimming shortened V by 2 bases and J by 4 bases, and 11 bases separated the two germline ends. From germline, CDR1 is MNHNY and CDR2 SVGAGI (reference sequence). The CDR3 region is CASSYQTRGETQYF. DNA for the CDR3: TGTGCCAGCAGTTACCAAACACGAGGAGAGACCCAGTACTTC.

The chain uses TRBV7-2 and TRBJ2-5; TRBD1 aligns across 7 bases. This CDR3 spans 15 amino acids. V was pared by 9 bases and J by 0 bases, with 10 bases of the junction left unmatched. Per germline, CDR1 SGHTA and CDR2 FQGNSA. CDR3: CASRDSTPYQETQYF. The CDR3 coding sequence is TGTGCCAGTCGGGACAGTACACCTTACCAAGAGACCCAGTACTTC.

The CDR3 reads CASSQNGGFSYEQYF. In DNA form, the CDR3 reads TGCGCCAGCAGCCAAAACGGAGGTTTCTCCTACGAGCAGTACTTC. The rearrangement uses TRBV4-1 and TRBJ2-7; TRBD2 might be the D (5 bases). Germline V CDR1 and CDR2: MGHRA, YSYEKL. The CDR3 consists of 15 residues. V gave up 2 bases and J gave up 0 bases, with 11 bases separating them.

The chain couples TRBV29-1 to TRBJ2-2; 9 bases agree with TRBD2. The J segment lost 4 bases and the V segment lost 5 bases, leaving 5 bases of the junction unmatched. The V gene's germline CDR1 is SQVTM and CDR2 ANQGSEA. This CDR3 region has 14 residues. CDR3 nucleotide sequence: TGCAGCGTTACCGGGACTAGCTTCACCGGGGAGCTGTTTTTT. This codes for CSVTGTSFTGELFF.

This sequence joins TRBV2 and TRBJ2-7; D might be TRBD2 (8 bases). This CDR3 comprises 14 residues. Germline assignment: CDR1 SNHLY and CDR2 FYNNEI. The V and J ends lost 4 bases and 2 bases respectively, with 12 bases between them. DNA of the CDR3: TGTGCCAGCAGTGCGGGAGGGGGCCCCTACGAGCAGTACTTC. This translates into CASSAGGGPYEQYF.

The J gene is TRBJ1-1, the V gene TRBV28, with D tentatively TRBD1 (6 bases). The V gene lost 10 bases and the J gene lost 10 bases, with 28 bases spanning the gap. CDR3 length: 15 amino acids. Germline values: CDR1 MDHEN, CDR2 SYDVKM. CDR3 region: CAIQTWDTSYGGAFF. In nucleotides, the CDR3 is TGTGCCATCCAAACCTGGGACACCTCCTATGGGGGAGCTTTCTTT.

This clonotype was seen only once. V gene TRBV6-6 combines with J gene TRBJ1-1; 7 bases are shared with TRBD1. V lost 10 bases to trimming and J lost 1 base; unmatched junction nucleotides: 18. This CDR3 is built from 17 residues. Germline values: CDR1 MNHNY, CDR2 SVGAGI (reference sequence). CDR3 region: CATRPVQGSLTNTEAFF. The DNA of the CDR3 is TGTGCCACCAGGCCCGTACAGGGGTCCCTCACGAACACTGAAGCTTTCTTT.

Worth noting for this clonotype: A read error may account for a junction end that differs from germline. The V and J genes are TRBV4-3 and TRBJ2-7; D uncertain. This CDR3 has 13 amino acids. Germline V lookup: CDR1 LGHNA, CDR2 YSLEER. The CDR3 spells CVSSSSVTYEQYF. The CDR3 region has the DNA TGCGTCAGCAGCTCCTCGGTTACCTACGAGCAGTACTTC.

V is TRBV20-1 and J is TRBJ2-5; 8 bases are shared with TRBD2. Per germline, CDR1 DFQATT and CDR2 SNEGSKA (reference sequence). Trimming removed 3 bases from V and 1 base from J; junction bases left unmatched: 4. The CDR3 covers 14 residues. The CDR3 DNA sequence: TGCAGTGCTAGTTTAGCGGGGTTCCAAGAGACCCAGTACTTC. The encoded protein is CSASLAGFQETQYF.

This clonotype turned up a few times. This chain uses TRBV29-1 with TRBJ2-7; D unresolved. The CDR3 runs to 13 residues. Germline assignment: CDR1 SQVTM and CDR2 ANQGSEA. V lost 4 bases, J lost 2 bases, and 12 bases lay in between. CDR3 in amino acids: CSVGAQLAYEQYF. CDR3 DNA sequence: TGCAGCGTTGGTGCGCAGCTCGCCTACGAGCAGTACTTC.

The V gene is TRBV4-1, the J gene TRBJ2-5; tentative D call: TRBD1 (6 bases). The germline V gene has CDR1 MGHRA and CDR2 YSYEKL. This CDR3 spans 15 amino acids. The V and J ends lost 3 bases and 11 bases respectively, with 22 bases between them. As DNA, the CDR3 is TGCGCCAGCAGCCATCCCCCAGACAGGCCGTACGGGCAGTACTTC. Protein sequence: CASSHPPDRPYGQYF.

The V and J genes are TRBV29-1 and TRBJ2-3; D gene unclear. Germline V gene sequence: CDR1 SQVTM, CDR2 ANQGSEA. CDR3 size: 15 residues. Trimming took 5 bases from V and 1 from J, leaving 16 bases between them. Here the CDR3 reads CSVPSTVFRTDTQYF. The CDR3 coding sequence is TGCAGCGTTCCCTCGACGGTTTTCCGCACAGATACGCAGTATTTT.

The table lists this clonotype with a few counts. The CDR3 protein is CASSPLEVYEQYF. Written as DNA, the CDR3 is TGTGCCAGCAGCCCCCTCGAGGTCTACGAGCAGTACTTC. The chain carries TRBV7-2 and TRBJ2-7, with unresolved D. V dropped 5 bases and J dropped 3 bases, with 11 bases sitting between them. There are 13 residues in the CDR3. Germline CDR1 is SGHTA and CDR2 is FQGNSA.